The source of this TCR beta chain is a study of Graves' ophthalmopathy and Graves' hyperthyroidism. This clonotype was seen repeatedly, ten times or more. No antigen is known for it. Researchers took RNA transcripts and amplified TCR beta CDR3 regions from them. First-round RT-PCR relied on HTBI primers, and a second-round multiplex PCR came next. Each CDR3 protein is one row after TCRdb ran MiXCR on the multiplex PCR reads. The sample has fewer than 400,000 distinct CDR3 sequences, around 16% seen once. If patients had other autoimmune diseases, uncontrolled infections, pregnancy or lactation, they were excluded. Orbital computed tomography, thyroid ultrasound, TRAb, serum thyroxine and clinical symptoms formed the basis of diagnosis. Roughly 9 ml of fresh blood yielded the PBMCs by density gradient. Study results and limitations: A model built from 13 signatures distinguished ophthalmopathy from stable hyperthyroidism with about 90% sensitivity and about 81% specificity.

The sequenced material came from peripheral blood. The TCR sequence derives from a woman under 30 with Graves' ophthalmopathy.

The CDR3 loop reads CASSRRQGPYEQYF. CDR3 nucleotide sequence: TGTGCCAGTTCTAGACGACAGGGGCCATACGAGCAGTACTTC. The genes are TRBV9 and TRBJ2-7, with 8 bases matching TRBD1. Germline trimming cut 8 bases from V and 4 bases from J; bases unmatched to any gene: 11. Germline-derived CDR1 and CDR2 are SGDLS and YYNGEE. This CDR3 is built from 14 residues.